The 10 T cell receptor beta chains below all came from one sample that was sequenced in a study of sequential checkpoint blockade in melanoma. TCRdb keeps only in-frame clones here, not all; method: immunoSEQ multiplex PCR. Of 5,000 to 5,500 clones in the sample, almost 80% were seen once. Specified treatment: randomized to nivolumab then ipilimumab (arm A) or the reverse (arm B). The sample consisted of CD8+ T cells sorted from blood (inferred from file names), taken from a patient given nivolumab and ipilimumab in sequence. Receptors originate from a human donor with melanoma.

The chain carries TRBV6-5 and TRBJ1-5; unclear D gene. V dropped 2 bases and J dropped 7 bases, with 12 bases sitting between them. Per germline, CDR1 MNHEY and CDR2 SVGAGI. The CDR3 length is 14 residues. The CDR3 here is CASSYGRDGQPQHF. The CDR3, as DNA: TGTGCCAGCAGTTACGGGAGGGATGGACAGCCCCAGCATTTT.

The rearrangement joins TRBV7-3 to TRBJ1-6, with D possibly matching TRBD1 (6 bases). Germline V gives CDR1 SGHTA, CDR2 FQGTGA. CDR3 length: 17 residues. V was shortened by 1 base and J by 5 bases, with 15 bases between the two germline ends. The CDR3 coding sequence is TGTGCCAGCAGCTTAAGGGGGAGGGGGGCGGATAATTCACCCCTCCACTTT. It translates to CASSLRGRGADNSPLHF.

The chain has TRBV28 and TRBJ2-3; 8 bases map to TRBD1. The CDR3 has 14 residues. With V trimmed by 4 bases and J by 4 bases, 4 bases remained unmatched. CDR1 is MDHEN, CDR2 SYDVKM, per germline. This chain's CDR3 is CASSSRTGPDTQYF. The DNA of the CDR3 is TGTGCCAGCAGTTCCCGGACAGGGCCAGATACGCAGTATTTT.

The rearrangement uses TRBV27 and TRBJ2-7; perhaps TRBD1 as D (5 bases). The CDR3 totals 14 residues. V dropped 2 bases and J dropped 0 bases, with 8 bases sitting between them. Per germline, CDR1 MNHEY and CDR2 SMNVEV (reference sequence). For the CDR3, the DNA is TGTGCCAGCAGTTTAGCCAGGGCCTCCTACGAGCAGTACTTC. Translated, it gives CASSLARASYEQYF.

The chain is built from TRBV29-1 and TRBJ2-7, with 11 bases aligning to TRBD1. The CDR3 loop spans 16 amino acids. Germline CDR1 reads SQVTM; CDR2 reads ANQGSEA. J was trimmed by 0 bases and V by 4 bases; bases with no gene match: 8. The CDR3 nucleotides read TGCAGCGTTGGAGGACAGGGGGCATCCATCTCCTACGAGCAGTACTTC. Translated, it gives CSVGGQGASISYEQYF.

The chain combines TRBV5-4 with TRBJ2-7, with 11 bases lining up with TRBD2. Unmatched junction bases numbered 6, after V lost 1 base and J lost 12 bases. Germline V gene lookup returns CDR1 SGHNT and CDR2 YYREEE (reference sequence). This CDR3 spans 13 amino acids. The CDR3 DNA is TGTGCCAGCAGCTTGCGTGGACTAGCGGGTTGGTACTTC. This sequence encodes CASSLRGLAGWYF.

As regards this clone: A junction boundary mismatches the germline segment, possibly from a read error. The genes are TRBV7-8 and TRBJ1-1; D is ambiguous. CDR1 and CDR2 (germline): SGHVS, FQNEAQ. This CDR3 contains 13 residues. For the CDR3, the DNA is TGTGCCAGCAGCTCGGACTGGAACGCTGAAGCTTTCTTT. Translation: CASSSDWNAEAFF. The full variable domain, rest sourced from reference TRBV7-8 and TRBJ1-1, is GAGVSQSPRYKVAKRGQDVALRCDPISGHVSLFWYQQALGQGPEFLTYFQNEAQLDKSGLPSDRFFAERPEGSVSTLKIQRTQQEDSAVYLCASSSDWNAEAFFGQGTRLTVV.

The chain combines TRBV27 with TRBJ2-7, with 10 nucleotides matching TRBD1. Germline CDR1 MNHEY, CDR2 SMNVEV (reference sequence). Germline trimming cut 6 bases from V and 4 bases from J; bases unmatched to any gene: 6. This CDR3 is built from 14 residues. CDR3 region: CASSAGQGEYEQYF. The CDR3 nucleotides read TGTGCCAGCAGCGCCGGACAGGGGGAATACGAGCAGTACTTC.

Of note for this clone: A junction end diverges from the germline sequence, so it may reflect a read error. The genes are TRBV7-7 and TRBJ1-2; 7 bases match TRBD1. Per germline, CDR1 SSHAT and CDR2 FNYEAQ (reference sequence). This CDR3 region has 18 residues. CDR3 in amino acids: CASSLLGGTAEMGNGYTF. CDR3 coding DNA: TGTGCTAGCAGCCTACTAGGGGGGACAGCGGAAATGGGAAATGGCTACACCTTC.

The chain is built from TRBV15 and TRBJ2-3; TRBD2 matches 7 bases. With 0 bases clipped from V and 3 bases from J, the junction kept 6 bases outside the gene matches. Germline V gives CDR1 LNHNV, CDR2 YYDKDF (reference sequence). The length of the CDR3 is 16 residues. Here the CDR3 reads CATSRESGGGTDTQYF. In DNA form, the CDR3 reads TGTGCCACCAGCAGAGAAAGTGGCGGGGGAACAGATACGCAGTATTTT.